The 28 T cell receptor beta chains given below trace back to one sample, sequenced in a study of human T cells and chemical hapten exposure. TCRdb re-analysed the RACE reads in MiXCR, keeping a single row per CDR3 protein. The table lists about 380,000 distinct CDR3 sequences, about 6% of them singletons, with over 5.5% in the top ten. The time point: patch test 2, 6 weeks after DPC sensitization. The treatment was: therapeutic diphenylcyclopropenone sensitization with weekly scalp DPC. The sample consisted of whole blood, taken in connection with sensitization to the hapten diphenylcyclopropenone (DPC). The receptors here all came from a woman under 30 with alopecia areata. Some clones in this sample may be carry-over from other donors' samples.

At least ten counts were recorded for this clonotype. The chain is built from TRBV6-2 or TRBV6-3 and TRBJ1-1, with 9 bases aligning to TRBD1. Trimming cost V 7 bases and J 8 bases; bases outside gene matches: 11. This CDR3 is 14 amino acids long. Germline V gene lookup returns CDR1 MNHEY and CDR2 SVGEGT. Here the CDR3 DNA reads TGTGCCAGCACCAAGACCCGGACAGGGGTCGAAGCTTTCTTT. Amino acid sequence: CASTKTRTGVEAFF.

V is TRBV20-1 and J is TRBJ1-1; no firm D call. The CDR3 loop spans 13 amino acids. Germline CDR1 reads DFQATT; CDR2 reads SNEGSKA (reference sequence). The CDR3 DNA reads TGCAGAGGTAGCGATCCCACGGGAACTGAAGCTTTCTTT. This encodes CRGSDPTGTEAFF.

This clonotype was counted between two and nine times. The chain combines TRBV24-1 with TRBJ2-1; no reliable D call. Germline CDR1 is KGHDR and CDR2 is SFDVKD. The CDR3 contains 15 residues. V was trimmed by 3 bases and J by 5 bases, leaving 13 bases between them. The CDR3 DNA sequence: TGTGCCACCAGTGATCCATCTCGACGGGACAATGAGCAGTTCTTC. The encoded protein is CATSDPSRRDNEQFF.

The chain employs TRBV6-6 and TRBJ2-3, with a possible D match to TRBD1 (5 bases). CDR3 length: 15 amino acids. Germline CDR1 MNHNY, CDR2 SVGAGI (reference sequence). Deletions cut 2 bases from V and 0 bases from J, with 9 bases between. The CDR3 region is CASSYGQGSTDTQYF. The CDR3 region has the DNA TGTGCCAGCAGTTACGGGCAGGGAAGCACAGATACGCAGTATTTT.

There are many counts of this clonotype. The rearrangement joins TRBV4-2 to TRBJ1-6; D gene ambiguous. The CDR3 runs 15 residues. Looked up from germline, CDR1 is LGHNA and CDR2 is YNFKEQ. Deletions cut 2 bases from V and 8 bases from J, with 13 bases between. The CDR3 region is CASSQLGIIDSPLHF. The DNA of the CDR3 is TGTGCCAGCAGCCAACTGGGGATAATCGATTCACCCCTCCACTTT.

This clonotype was detected ten times or more. The rearrangement links TRBV29-1 to TRBJ1-1, with 7 bases aligning to TRBD1. The germline V gene encodes CDR1 SQVTM and CDR2 ANQGSEA. The CDR3 extends over 14 amino acids. V gave up 7 bases and J gave up 2 bases; unmatched junction bases: 10. The CDR3 nucleotides read TGCAGCGGAACTTCGACAGGGTATAACACTGAAGCTTTCTTT. Amino acid sequence: CSGTSTGYNTEAFF.

This clonotype was detected many times. This chain connects TRBV4-2 to TRBJ1-1; TRBD1 agrees at 7 bases. Germline values: CDR1 LGHNA, CDR2 YNFKEQ. The CDR3 is 14 amino acids. V lost 0 bases to trimming and J lost 7 bases; unmatched junction nucleotides: 5. Here the CDR3 reads CASSQELTGDEAFF. The DNA for the CDR3 is TGTGCCAGCAGCCAAGAGTTAACAGGGGATGAAGCTTTCTTT.

This clonotype was observed a few times. The chain links TRBV5-4 to TRBJ1-4; D ambiguous. Germline CDR1 reads SGHNT; CDR2 reads YYREEE (reference sequence). Trimming left V 4 bases short and J 3 bases short, with 10 bases between. The CDR3 totals 14 residues. The CDR3 DNA is TGTGCCAGCAGCCTTGAGGGCCCTAATGAAAAACTGTTTTTT. Protein: CASSLEGPNEKLFF.

This clonotype was observed a few times. V usage is TRBV7-2 and J usage is TRBJ1-4, with D maybe TRBD1 (6 bases). The germline V gene encodes CDR1 SGHTA and CDR2 FQGNSA. CDR3 length: 15 amino acids. Between the trimmed V and J ends, which lost 3 bases and 2 bases, there was a span of 10 bases. This CDR3 is CASSFAGATNEKLFF. The DNA for the CDR3 is TGTGCCAGCAGCTTCGCAGGGGCCACTAATGAAAAACTGTTTTTT. The full variable domain, its missing parts supplied by reference TRBV7-2 and TRBJ1-4, is GAGVSQSPSNKVTEKGKDVELRCDPISGHTALYWYRQSLGQGLEFLIYFQGNSAPDKSGLPSDRFSAERTGGSVSTLTIQRTQQEDSAVYLCASSFAGATNEKLFFGSGTQLSVL.

The V gene is TRBV5-1, the J gene TRBJ2-1, with D maybe TRBD1 (5 bases). Germline-derived CDR1 and CDR2 are SGHRS and YFSETQ. The CDR3 sequence is 14 residues long. The V end lost 2 bases, the J end lost 0 bases, and 6 bases lay between the germline ends. The CDR3 protein is CASSFRDSYNEQFF. CDR3 bases: TGCGCCAGCAGCTTCAGGGACTCCTACAATGAGCAGTTCTTC. Drawing the rest from reference TRBV5-1 and TRBJ2-1, the complete variable domain is KAGVTQTPRYLIKTRGQQVTLSCSPISGHRSVSWYQQTPGQGLQFLFEYFSETQRNKGNFPGRFSGRQFSNSRSEMNVSTLELGDSALYLCASSFRDSYNEQFFGPGTRLTVL.

The CDR3 spells CASRRQGGQNTEAFF. The CDR3 DNA reads TGTGCCAGCAGGAGACAAGGGGGACAGAACACTGAAGCTTTCTTT. V is TRBV6-5 and J is TRBJ1-1, with D perhaps TRBD1 (6 bases). Germline assignment: CDR1 MNHEY and CDR2 SVGAGI. This CDR3 contains 15 residues. Trimming cost V 6 bases and J 1 base, with 15 bases left between them.

The J gene is TRBJ2-5, the V gene TRBV20-1; TRBD2 might be the D (6 bases). This CDR3 has 11 residues. Germline loops: CDR1 DFQATT, CDR2 SNEGSKA (reference sequence). The V end lost 6 bases, the J end lost 6 bases, and 11 bases lay between the germline ends. The CDR3 loop reads CSAHGGKTQYF. The CDR3 coding sequence is TGCAGTGCCCACGGAGGGAAGACCCAGTACTTC.

V and J are TRBV27 and TRBJ2-5; possibly TRBD1 for D (6 bases). CDR3 length equals 16 residues. The ends were cut back, 2 bases at V and 4 bases at J, with 17 bases in the middle. Germline V gives CDR1 MNHEY, CDR2 SMNVEV (reference sequence). The CDR3 sequence: CASSLTGLGWGETQYF. Here the CDR3 DNA reads TGTGCCAGCAGTTTAACAGGGCTAGGTTGGGGAGAGACCCAGTACTTC.

This clonotype was seen more than once but under ten times. This chain links TRBV5-1 with TRBJ2-3; D not resolved. From germline, CDR1 is SGHRS and CDR2 YFSETQ. The V end was cut by 6 bases, the J end by 2 bases, with 10 bases between. The CDR3 contains 13 residues. CDR3 nucleotide sequence: TGCGCCAGCAAAGTGGTTTACACAGATACGCAGTATTTT. Translated, it gives CASKVVYTDTQYF.

This clonotype was recorded many times. The V gene is TRBV7-2, the J gene TRBJ2-5; no definite D call. Trimming removed 0 bases from V and 0 bases from J, with 5 bases in between. The CDR3 is 14 amino acids. From germline, CDR1 is SGHTA and CDR2 FQGNSA. The CDR3 DNA follows: TGTGCCAGCAGCTTAGCCGTCTACCAAGAGACCCAGTACTTC. This sequence encodes CASSLAVYQETQYF.

CDR3 DNA: TGTGCCAGCAGTCCTCGACTAGTCTACGAGCAGTACTTC. It is translated as CASSPRLVYEQYF. The chain uses TRBV6-5 and TRBJ2-7, with D perhaps matching TRBD2 (6 bases). This CDR3 contains 13 residues. In germline, CDR1 is MNHEY, CDR2 SVGAGI. V shed 5 bases and J shed 3 bases, with 11 bases lying between them.

This clonotype turned up a few times. The chain recombines TRBV6-6 with TRBJ2-2; D call uncertain. The germline V and J ends were trimmed by 5 bases and 3 bases, with 7 bases remaining between them. Germline lookup yields CDR1 MNHNY and CDR2 SVGAGI (reference sequence). This CDR3 is built from 13 residues. The CDR3 bases are TGTGCCAGCAGTACCGCGGACACCGGGGAGCTGTTTTTT. Residues: CASSTADTGELFF.

This clonotype occurred many times. The chain has TRBV7-3 and TRBJ1-1; no clear D. Trimming cost V 5 bases and J 5 bases, with 12 bases left between them. CDR1 SGHTA and CDR2 FQGTGA come from the germline V gene. This CDR3 comprises 13 residues. CDR3 amino acids: CASSMDHGTEAFF. In DNA form, the CDR3 reads TGTGCCAGCAGCATGGACCATGGGACTGAAGCTTTCTTT.

In nucleotides, the CDR3 is TGTGCCAGCAGCCAGGGACAGGGGAGAGGCACAGATACGCAGTATTTT. Its translation: CASSQGQGRGTDTQYF. The rearrangement links TRBV5-4 to TRBJ2-3; 10 bases are shared with TRBD1. The germline gives CDR1 SGHNT, CDR2 YYREEE (reference sequence). The junction had 6 bases not matched to a gene; V was cut back by 4 bases and J by 1 base. The CDR3 spans 16 residues. The full variable domain, with the rest looked up from reference TRBV5-4 and TRBJ2-3, is ETGVTQSPTHLIKTRGQQVTLRCSSQSGHNTVSWYQQALGQGPQFIFQYYREEENGRGNFPPRFSGLQFPNYSSELNVNALELDDSALYLCASSQGQGRGTDTQYFGPGTRLTVL.

There are a few counts of this clonotype. This chain joins TRBV18 and TRBJ2-3; D tentatively fits TRBD1 or TRBD2 (5 bases each). Germline lookup yields CDR1 KGHSH and CDR2 LQKENI. Trimming removed 2 bases from V and 3 bases from J, with 12 bases in between. This CDR3 contains 15 residues. CDR3 sequence: CASSPTRGKTDTQYF. The CDR3 bases are TGTGCCAGCTCACCAACCCGGGGCAAGACAGATACGCAGTATTTT.

This clonotype was counted a few times. The chain employs TRBV6-6 and TRBJ1-5; D gene ambiguous. The CDR3 is 16 amino acids. V was pared by 0 bases and J by 2 bases, with 11 bases between. Germline CDR1 and CDR2: MNHNY and SVGAGI (reference sequence). The CDR3 protein is CASSYSGGRRNQPQHF. The CDR3 bases are TGTGCCAGCAGTTACTCTGGAGGGCGACGCAATCAGCCCCAGCATTTT.

This clonotype showed up just a few times. The chain couples TRBV2 to TRBJ2-5; TRBD1 is a possible D gene (5 bases). V lost 5 bases to trimming and J lost 2 bases, with 6 bases between them. The CDR3 is 12 residues long. Per the germline V gene, CDR1 is SNHLY and CDR2 is FYNNEI. CDR3 sequence: CASSQGQETQYF. The CDR3 nucleotides are TGTGCCAGCAGTCAGGGACAAGAGACCCAGTACTTC.

This chain uses TRBV28 with TRBJ2-4; no clear D. The CDR3 length is 15 residues. CDR1 is MDHEN and CDR2 is SYDVKM in the germline V gene. Trimming took off 6 bases at V and 0 bases at J, with 12 bases between the two ends. CDR3 sequence (DNA): TGTGCCAGCAGCTCCGGGTCCACAGCCAAAAACATTCAGTACTTC. This sequence encodes CASSSGSTAKNIQYF.

Only a few counts were recorded for this clonotype. The chain is built from TRBV28 and TRBJ1-5; D may be TRBD1 (5 bases). The length of the CDR3 is 16 residues. With 6 bases removed from V and 5 bases from J, the gap between germline ends came to 20 bases. Germline V gene data show CDR1 as MDHEN and CDR2 as SYDVKM. Written as DNA, the CDR3 is TGTGCCAGCAGCTCGGGACGCGGACGCCGGGATCAGCCCCAGCATTTT. It is translated as CASSSGRGRRDQPQHF.

The chain combines TRBV6-5 with TRBJ2-1; 14 bases agree with TRBD2. Germline trimming cut 5 bases from V and 7 bases from J; bases unmatched to any gene: 10. This CDR3 spans 17 amino acids. Germline lookup yields CDR1 MNHEY and CDR2 SVGAGI. CDR3 amino acids: CASSLATSGGAWNEQFF. For the CDR3, the DNA is TGTGCCAGCAGTCTCGCGACTAGCGGGGGGGCCTGGAATGAGCAGTTCTTC.

This clonotype turned up a few times. The V gene is TRBV7-2, the J gene TRBJ1-2; D unresolved. CDR3 length: 13 amino acids. V lost 0 bases to trimming and J lost 4 bases, with 6 bases between them. The germline CDR1 and CDR2 sequences are SGHTA and FQGNSA. This chain's CDR3 is CASSLAHPYGYTF. CDR3 DNA: TGTGCCAGCAGCTTAGCACACCCCTATGGCTACACCTTC.

Only a few counts were recorded for this clonotype. Germline is not matched at one junction end, which may reflect a read error. The chain has TRBV28 and TRBJ2-7, with D maybe TRBD1 (6 bases). CDR3 length: 11 residues. Germline CDR1 and CDR2: MDHEN and SYDVKM. This CDR3 is CASSSDRLPSF. CDR3 nucleotides: TGTGCCAGCAGTTCGGACAGACTGCCGTCTTTC.

V is TRBV18 and J is TRBJ1-1, with 10 bases fitting TRBD1. V shed 3 bases, J shed 7 bases, and the junction held 8 bases outside the gene matches. There are 15 residues in the CDR3. Germline V gene data show CDR1 as KGHSH and CDR2 as LQKENI. This chain's CDR3 is CASSPGTGAVDEAFF. As DNA, the CDR3 is TGTGCCAGCTCACCCGGGACAGGGGCGGTGGATGAAGCTTTCTTT.